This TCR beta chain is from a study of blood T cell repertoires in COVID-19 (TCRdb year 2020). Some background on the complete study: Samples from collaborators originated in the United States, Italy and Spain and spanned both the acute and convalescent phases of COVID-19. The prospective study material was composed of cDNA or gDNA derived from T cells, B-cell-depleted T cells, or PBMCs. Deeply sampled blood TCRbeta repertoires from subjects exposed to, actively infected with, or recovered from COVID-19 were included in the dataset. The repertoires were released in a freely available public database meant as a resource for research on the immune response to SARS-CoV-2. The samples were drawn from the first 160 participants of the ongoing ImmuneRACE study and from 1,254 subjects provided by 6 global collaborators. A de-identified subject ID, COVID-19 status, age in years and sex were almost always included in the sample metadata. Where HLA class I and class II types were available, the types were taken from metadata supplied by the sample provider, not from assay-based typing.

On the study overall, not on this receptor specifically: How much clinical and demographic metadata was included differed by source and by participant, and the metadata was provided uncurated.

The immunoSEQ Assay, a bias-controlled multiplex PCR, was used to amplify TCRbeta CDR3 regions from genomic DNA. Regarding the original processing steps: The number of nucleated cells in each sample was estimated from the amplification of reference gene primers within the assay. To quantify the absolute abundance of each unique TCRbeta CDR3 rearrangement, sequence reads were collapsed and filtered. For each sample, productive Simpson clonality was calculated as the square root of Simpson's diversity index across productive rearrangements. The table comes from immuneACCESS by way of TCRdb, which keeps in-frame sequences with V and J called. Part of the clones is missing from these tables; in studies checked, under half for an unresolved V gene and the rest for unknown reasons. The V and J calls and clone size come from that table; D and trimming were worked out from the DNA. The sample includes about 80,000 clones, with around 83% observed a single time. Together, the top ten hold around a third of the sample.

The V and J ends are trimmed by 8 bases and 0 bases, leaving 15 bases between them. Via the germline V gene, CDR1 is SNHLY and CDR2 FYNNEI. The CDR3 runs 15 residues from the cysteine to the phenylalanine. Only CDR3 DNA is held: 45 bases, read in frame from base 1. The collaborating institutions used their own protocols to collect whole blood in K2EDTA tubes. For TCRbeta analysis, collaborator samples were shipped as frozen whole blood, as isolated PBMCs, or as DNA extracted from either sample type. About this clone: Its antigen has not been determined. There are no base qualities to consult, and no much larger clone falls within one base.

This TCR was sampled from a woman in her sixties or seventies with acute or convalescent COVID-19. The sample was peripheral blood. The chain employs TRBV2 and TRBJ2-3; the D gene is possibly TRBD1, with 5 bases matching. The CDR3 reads CASRQERGSTDTQYF. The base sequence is TGTGCCAGCCGCCAGGAAAGGGGAAGCACAGATACGCAGTATTTT.